The clone carrying this TCR beta chain was recorded at least ten times. The antigen remains unidentified. This specimen comes from a study of blood T cells in healthy people across ages. Points from the study as a whole: Fewer expanded clones and more diversity marked long-lived versus aged donors.

Germline CDR1 MDHEN, CDR2 SYDVKM. The CDR3 is 14 amino acids. The ends lost 8 bases at V and 5 bases at J; junction bases unmatched: 7. The authors ran a second PCR of 7 to 11 cycles using a sample-barcoded 5' primer and a J-beta primer mix. TCRdb re-derived calls from the 5' RACE reads in MiXCR, one entry per CDR3 protein. The sample holds some 1.4 million distinct CDR3 sequences; roughly 40% are singletons and the top ten take around 8%. The receptor comes from a woman aged 18-29 years in good health. The sequenced sample consisted of blood. The genes are TRBV28 and TRBJ2-5; TRBD1 agrees at 11 bases. DNA of the CDR3: TGTGCCAGCGCACGGACAGGGGGCTGGGAGACCCAGTACTTC. Translating it yields CASARTGGWETQYF.